A single sample is the source of the 27 T cell receptor beta chains below, sequenced in a study of cytomegalovirus exposure and HLA in healthy donors. Produced via immunoSEQ multiplex PCR; TCRdb's table is partial and in-frame only. The data contain approximately 120,000 clones, about 89% of them singletons. Sequenced input: PBMCs. The source is a woman younger than 30 in good health and CMV-seronegative.

The table lists this clone with a count of one. V and J are TRBV4-2 and TRBJ2-1; 14 nucleotides align to TRBD2. This CDR3 is built from 15 residues. Per germline, CDR1 LGHNA and CDR2 YNFKEQ. V trimming: 2 bases; J trimming: 12 bases; junction bases outside the gene matches: 6. The CDR3 DNA is TGTGCCAGCAGCCAATCGGGACTAGCGGGAGTAGGGCAGTTCTTC. As protein: CASSQSGLAGVGQFF.

The rearrangement links TRBV10-2 to TRBJ2-5; weak D call: TRBD2 (6 bases). The V gene's germline CDR1 is WSHSY and CDR2 SAAADI. This CDR3 has 15 amino acids. The V end was cut by 4 bases, the J end by 0 bases, with 12 bases between. CDR3 amino acids: CASSGGLRDQETQYF. The CDR3 nucleotides read TGCGCCAGCAGTGGGGGACTCAGAGACCAAGAGACCCAGTACTTC.

The chain is built from TRBV6-6 and TRBJ1-4; TRBD1 aligns across 10 bases. The ends lost 6 bases at V and 7 bases at J; junction bases unmatched: 8. This CDR3 is 15 amino acids long. CDR1 MNHNY and CDR2 SVGAGI come from the germline V gene (reference sequence). The CDR3 bases are TGTGCCAGCAGCCCCAGACAGGGGGCCTCTGAAAAACTGTTTTTT. It codes for CASSPRQGASEKLFF.

The chain joins TRBV10-3 to TRBJ1-1; possible D gene TRBD1, 5 bases. CDR1 is ENHRY and CDR2 is SYGVKD in the germline V gene. The CDR3 consists of 13 residues. CDR3 sequence: CVVGEGTNTEAFF. The CDR3 DNA reads as TGTGTCGTAGGGGAGGGGACGAACACTGAAGCTTTCTTT.

The chain is built from TRBV4-1 and TRBJ2-3; the match to TRBD2 covers 12 bases. J lost 0 bases, V lost 0 bases, and 4 bases had no gene match. Germline CDR1 is MGHRA and CDR2 is YSYEKL. CDR3 size: 18 residues. CDR3 residues: CASSQEGLAGGSTDTQYF. The DNA for the CDR3 is TGCGCCAGCAGCCAAGAGGGGCTAGCGGGAGGGAGCACAGATACGCAGTATTTT.

The gene calls are TRBV27 and TRBJ2-7; D remains ambiguous. Germline CDR1 and CDR2: MNHEY and SMNVEV (reference sequence). This CDR3 comprises 15 residues. Trimming took 6 bases from V and 1 from J, leaving 16 bases between them. In DNA, the CDR3 is TGTGCCAGCAGGATTGTCAGCGATCCTTCCTACGAGCAGTACTTC. It is translated as CASRIVSDPSYEQYF.

The chain couples TRBV4-1 to TRBJ1-5; D is perhaps TRBD1 (6 bases). Per the germline V gene, CDR1 is MGHRA and CDR2 is YSYEKL. There are 15 residues in the CDR3. With 4 bases removed from V and 9 bases from J, the gap between germline ends came to 19 bases. The CDR3 sequence is CASSPRHGGRWPQHF. CDR3 in DNA: TGCGCCAGCAGCCCACGGCATGGGGGCCGGTGGCCCCAGCATTTT.

The chain carries TRBV11-3 and TRBJ2-3, with 11 bases lining up with TRBD2. CDR1 and CDR2 (germline): SGHNT, YENEEA. This CDR3 contains 15 residues. V lost 5 bases and J lost 5; bases outside the gene matches: 6. CDR3 sequence reads: CASSKGLAEGDTQYF. CDR3 DNA sequence: TGTGCCAGCAGCAAGGGACTAGCGGAGGGAGATACGCAGTATTTT.

The chain employs TRBV5-1 and TRBJ2-3; 8 bases are shared with TRBD2. The CDR3 has 14 residues. J gave up 7 bases and V 4 bases, and 8 bases lay outside the gene matches. CDR1 and CDR2 from the germline V gene are SGHRS and YFSETQ. The chain's CDR3 is CASSIEVAGNTQYF. The CDR3, as DNA: TGCGCCAGCAGCATAGAGGTAGCGGGGAATACGCAGTATTTT.

V is TRBV6-1 and J is TRBJ2-5, with 7 nucleotides matching TRBD1. This CDR3 is 13 amino acids long. Germline V gene lookup returns CDR1 MNHNS and CDR2 SASEGT. Trimming took 11 bases from V and 1 from J; bases not matched to a gene: 7. This CDR3 reads CAGSRDSQETQYF. The CDR3 region has the DNA TGTGCCGGATCCCGGGACAGCCAAGAGACCCAGTACTTC.

This clone has only one observation. The CDR3 here is CASSKVGGGEQYF. CDR3 DNA sequence: TGTGCCAGCAGCAAAGTGGGTGGGGGGGAGCAGTACTTC. The chain recombines TRBV21-1 with TRBJ2-7; the D call of TRBD2 is as the table states it, not checked on the DNA. TRBV21-1 is annotated as a pseudogene. The CDR3 is 13 amino acids.

The rearrangement links TRBV5-1 to TRBJ1-2, with a weak D call TRBD1 (6 bases). Trimming left V 4 bases short and J 7 bases short, with 14 bases between. This CDR3 region has 13 residues. Germline CDR1 is SGHRS and CDR2 is YFSETQ. The CDR3 reads CASSAGADFGYTF. As DNA, the CDR3 is TGCGCCAGCAGCGCAGGGGCAGACTTTGGCTACACCTTC.

The genes are TRBV13 and TRBJ2-2; 7 nucleotides align to TRBD2. The V segment lost 8 bases and the J segment 2 bases; nucleotides outside the gene matches: 2. The V gene's germline CDR1 is PRHDT and CDR2 FYEKMQ (reference sequence). CDR3 length equals 13 residues. The CDR3 nucleotides are TGTGCCAGCCTAGCGGTAAACACCGGGGAGCTGTTTTTT. It encodes CASLAVNTGELFF. Looking up the rest from reference TRBV13 and TRBJ2-2 gives the full variable domain: AAGVIQSPRHLIKEKRETATLKCYPIPRHDTVYWYQQGPGQDPQFLISFYEKMQSDKGSIPDRFSAQQFSDYHSELNMSSLELGDSALYFCASLAVNTGELFFGEGSRLTVL.

Turning to this clone: A junction boundary mismatches the germline segment, possibly from a read error. The chain uses TRBV7-7 and TRBJ1-4; TRBD1 matches 10 bases. This CDR3 region has 15 residues. In germline, CDR1 is SSHAT, CDR2 FNYEAQ (reference sequence). The CDR3 DNA reads as TGTGCTAGCAGCAAAAGACAGGGGGCTGGTGAAAAACTGTTTTTT. It translates to CASSKRQGAGEKLFF.

The chain recombines TRBV2 with TRBJ2-2, with 12 bases lining up with TRBD2. Germline CDR1 SNHLY, CDR2 FYNNEI. The CDR3 extends over 15 amino acids. With V trimmed by 4 bases and J by 4 bases, 1 base remained unmatched. The CDR3 here is CASSASGRVTGELFF. CDR3 coding DNA: TGTGCCAGCAGTGCTAGCGGGAGGGTCACCGGGGAGCTGTTTTTT.

The chain links TRBV28 to TRBJ2-3, with 8 bases fitting TRBD2. Per germline, CDR1 MDHEN and CDR2 SYDVKM. J lost 2 bases, V lost 5 bases, and 6 bases had no gene match. The CDR3 covers 15 residues. The CDR3 DNA follows: TGTGCCAGCAGTCCGGGACTAGTCGTCACAGATACGCAGTATTTT. Protein sequence: CASSPGLVVTDTQYF.

V gene TRBV5-4 combines with J gene TRBJ2-1; 7 nucleotides agree with TRBD2. The germline CDR1 and CDR2 sequences are SGHNT and YYREEE (reference sequence). The CDR3 sequence is 15 residues long. V dropped 5 bases and J dropped 7; count of bases not matched to a gene: 12. CDR3 in amino acids: CASSPSGPGGNEQFF. The CDR3 DNA follows: TGTGCCAGCAGTCCGAGCGGGCCCGGGGGGAATGAGCAGTTCTTC.

This CDR3 is CASSLIGTGGPNTEAFF. DNA of the CDR3: TGTGCCAGCAGTTTAATTGGGACAGGGGGCCCTAACACTGAAGCTTTCTTT. V gene TRBV28 combines with J gene TRBJ1-1, with TRBD1 identical over 12 bases. The CDR3 is 17 residues long. Germline values: CDR1 MDHEN, CDR2 SYDVKM. The trim removed 2 bases at V and 2 bases at J, leaving 6 bases unmatched.

V and J are TRBV5-6 and TRBJ2-2; no clear D. CDR3 length equals 12 residues. Trimming left V 0 bases short and J 7 bases short, with 4 bases between. Germline CDR1 SGHDT, CDR2 YYEEEE. The CDR3 loop reads CASSLVIGELFF. DNA for the CDR3: TGTGCCAGCAGCTTGGTCATCGGGGAGCTGTTTTTT.

This chain connects TRBV7-9 to TRBJ1-5; D is uncertain. V was clipped by 5 bases and J by 4 bases, with 6 bases between them. This CDR3 has 12 residues. Germline lookup yields CDR1 SEHNR and CDR2 FQNEAQ (reference sequence). The CDR3: CASSRENQPQHF. CDR3 nucleotide sequence: TGTGCCAGCAGCCGGGAGAATCAGCCCCAGCATTTT.

This sequence joins TRBV4-1 and TRBJ1-4; 8 bases map to TRBD1. After removal of 3 bases from V and 4 bases from J, the junction contained 7 bases not matched to a gene. The germline V gene has CDR1 MGHRA and CDR2 YSYEKL. The CDR3 has 16 amino acids. The CDR3 DNA reads TGCGCCAGCAGCCAGCTACAGGGGGGGATTAATGAAAAACTGTTTTTT. Its protein product is CASSQLQGGINEKLFF.

The count of this clone is one. The V and J genes are TRBV4-1 and TRBJ1-1; D may be TRBD1 (6 bases). The CDR3 has 15 amino acids. Germline V gene sequence: CDR1 MGHRA, CDR2 YSYEKL. Trimming left V 3 bases short and J 2 bases short, with 13 bases between. This CDR3 is CASSHQQGDNTEAFF. The CDR3 region has the DNA TGCGCCAGCAGCCACCAACAGGGAGACAACACTGAAGCTTTCTTT.

This sequence joins TRBV27 and TRBJ2-1; possible D gene TRBD1, 5 bases. V was shortened by 0 bases and J by 8 bases, with 8 bases between the two germline ends. The germline V gene has CDR1 MNHEY and CDR2 SMNVEV (reference sequence). The length of the CDR3 is 13 residues. The CDR3 DNA reads TGTGCCAGCAGTTTATCCTTACAGGATGAGCAGTTCTTC. Protein product: CASSLSLQDEQFF.

The chain combines TRBV5-6 with TRBJ2-7; D is unresolved. This CDR3 is built from 14 residues. In germline, CDR1 is SGHDT, CDR2 YYEEEE. Trimming took 1 base from V and 3 from J, leaving 11 bases between them. CDR3 loop: CASSLLRRGYEQYF. The CDR3, as DNA: TGTGCCAGCAGCTTGTTAAGACGAGGCTACGAGCAGTACTTC.

This chain connects TRBV28 to TRBJ2-7, with D maybe TRBD1 (5 bases). Germline CDR1 MDHEN, CDR2 SYDVKM. V was clipped by 3 bases and J by 5 bases, with 11 bases between them. The CDR3 extends over 13 amino acids. CDR3 region: CASSLRGANEQYF. The CDR3 region has the DNA TGTGCCAGCAGTTTGCGTGGGGCTAACGAGCAGTACTTC.

The chain combines TRBV4-1 with TRBJ1-5; a possible D gene is TRBD1 (5 bases). Germline assignment: CDR1 MGHRA and CDR2 YSYEKL. There are 15 residues in the CDR3. V was cut by 7 bases and J by 7 bases, with 20 bases left in between. The CDR3 DNA follows: TGCGCCAGCAAACTGGGGACTACTCCAGGGCAGCCCCAGCATTTT. The encoded protein is CASKLGTTPGQPQHF.

The genes are TRBV28 and TRBJ1-5; D gene unclear. V gave up 8 bases and J gave up 2 bases, with 16 bases separating them. The CDR3 consists of 15 residues. The germline CDR1 and CDR2 sequences are MDHEN and SYDVKM. The CDR3 DNA is TGTGCCAGCCGACCTCTAGGGAGGGGCAATCAGCCCCAGCATTTT. Translation gives CASRPLGRGNQPQHF.